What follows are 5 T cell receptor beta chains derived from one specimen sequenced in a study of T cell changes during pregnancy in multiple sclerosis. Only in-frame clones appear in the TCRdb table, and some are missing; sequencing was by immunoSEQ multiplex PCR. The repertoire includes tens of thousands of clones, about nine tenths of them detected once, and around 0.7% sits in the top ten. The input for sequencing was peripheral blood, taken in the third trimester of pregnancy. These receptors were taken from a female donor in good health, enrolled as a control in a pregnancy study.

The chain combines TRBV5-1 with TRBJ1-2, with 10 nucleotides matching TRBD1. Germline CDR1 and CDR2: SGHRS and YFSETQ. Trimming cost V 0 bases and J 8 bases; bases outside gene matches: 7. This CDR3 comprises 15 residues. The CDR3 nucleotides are TGCGCCAGCAGCTTGGTGCGAGGGACAGGGGAAGGCTACACCTTC. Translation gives CASSLVRGTGEGYTF.

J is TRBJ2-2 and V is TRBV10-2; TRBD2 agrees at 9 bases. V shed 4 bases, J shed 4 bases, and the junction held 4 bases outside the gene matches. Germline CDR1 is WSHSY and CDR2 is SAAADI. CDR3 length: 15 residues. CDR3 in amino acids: CASSASGKGTGELFF. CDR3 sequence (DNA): TGCGCCAGCAGTGCTAGCGGGAAGGGCACCGGGGAGCTGTTTTTT.

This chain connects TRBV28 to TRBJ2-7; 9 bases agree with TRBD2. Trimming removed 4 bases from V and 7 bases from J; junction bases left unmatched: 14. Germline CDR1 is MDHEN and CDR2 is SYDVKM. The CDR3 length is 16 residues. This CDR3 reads CASSSPLGGGAREQYF. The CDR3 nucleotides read TGTGCCAGCAGTTCACCTCTTGGCGGGGGGGCCAGGGAGCAGTACTTC.

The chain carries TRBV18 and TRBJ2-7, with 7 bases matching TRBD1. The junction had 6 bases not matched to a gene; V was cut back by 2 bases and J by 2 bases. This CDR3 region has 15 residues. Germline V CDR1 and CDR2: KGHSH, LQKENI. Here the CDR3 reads CASSPMGQSTYEQYF. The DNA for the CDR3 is TGTGCCAGCTCACCAATGGGACAGTCAACCTACGAGCAGTACTTC.

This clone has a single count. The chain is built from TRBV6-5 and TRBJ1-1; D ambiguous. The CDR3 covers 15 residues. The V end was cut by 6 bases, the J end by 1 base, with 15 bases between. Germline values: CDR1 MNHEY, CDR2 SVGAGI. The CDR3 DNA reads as TGTGCCAGCAGCCCCTCTTGGGCGGGGAACACTGAAGCTTTCTTT. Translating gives CASSPSWAGNTEAFF.